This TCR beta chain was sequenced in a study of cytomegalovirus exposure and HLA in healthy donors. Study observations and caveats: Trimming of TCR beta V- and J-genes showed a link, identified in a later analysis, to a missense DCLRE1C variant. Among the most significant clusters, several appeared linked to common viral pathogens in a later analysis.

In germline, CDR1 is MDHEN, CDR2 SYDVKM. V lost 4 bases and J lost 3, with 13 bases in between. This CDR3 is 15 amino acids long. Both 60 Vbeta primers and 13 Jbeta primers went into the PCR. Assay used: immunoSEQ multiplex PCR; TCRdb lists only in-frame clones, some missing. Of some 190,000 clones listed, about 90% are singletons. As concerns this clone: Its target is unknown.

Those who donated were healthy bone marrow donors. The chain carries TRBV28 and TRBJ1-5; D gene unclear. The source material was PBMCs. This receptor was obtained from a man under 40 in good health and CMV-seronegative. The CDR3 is CASSSEEPINQPQHF. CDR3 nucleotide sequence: TGTGCCAGCAGTTCGGAGGAGCCCATCAATCAGCCCCAGCATTTT.